The 19 T cell receptor beta chains listed next were all sequenced from one sample in a study of blood T cell repertoires in COVID-19. Assay: immunoSEQ multiplex PCR; the TCRdb copy retains only in-frame clones and omits some. Here the sample spans about 170,000 clones, roughly 85% being singletons. Sequencing was done on a sample of PBMCs or T cells enriched from blood (not recorded which). The receptors were sampled from a woman aged 70-85 years in a cohort exposed to, infected with or recovered from COVID-19 (not recorded which).

In this sample, this clone turned up a few times. The V and J genes are TRBV5-1 and TRBJ2-1; D not certain. V was clipped by 0 bases and J by 6 bases, with 10 bases between them. Germline CDR1 reads SGHRS; CDR2 reads YFSETQ. CDR3 length equals 14 residues. CDR3 nucleotides: TGCGCCAGCAGCTTGGGGCCCTCAGGCAATGAGCAGTTCTTC. Amino acids: CASSLGPSGNEQFF.

V is TRBV7-8 and J is TRBJ2-1; weak D call: TRBD1 (6 bases). This CDR3 region has 16 residues. Trimming took 4 bases from V and 0 from J, leaving 13 bases between them. CDR1 and CDR2 (germline): SGHVS, FQNEAQ. As DNA, the CDR3 is TGTGCCAGCAGCTCCTCCCAGGGGAGCTCCTACAATGAGCAGTTCTTC. Protein: CASSSSQGSSYNEQFF.

The chain employs TRBV6-5 and TRBJ1-4; D not resolved. Between the trimmed V and J ends, which lost 2 bases and 2 bases, there was a span of 6 bases. The CDR3 has 14 residues. CDR1 MNHEY and CDR2 SVGAGI come from the germline V gene. The CDR3 loop is CASSYTGTNEKLFF. CDR3 DNA sequence: TGTGCCAGCAGTTACACGGGGACTAATGAAAAACTGTTTTTT.

This rearrangement joins TRBV18 to TRBJ1-2, with unresolved D. This CDR3 comprises 14 residues. Germline V CDR1 and CDR2: KGHSH, LQKENI. Trimming stripped 8 bases from V and 3 bases from J, with 16 bases between. CDR3 loop: CASTTTPGYYGYTF. As DNA, the CDR3 is TGTGCCAGCACCACCACCCCAGGATACTATGGCTACACCTTC.

The chain carries TRBV19 and TRBJ1-5; 8 bases agree with TRBD1. This CDR3 contains 15 residues. Germline V gene data show CDR1 as LNHDA and CDR2 as SQIVND (reference sequence). The trim removed 4 bases at V and 3 bases at J, leaving 5 bases unmatched. This CDR3 is CASSTDRAYNQPQHF. The DNA for the CDR3 is TGTGCCAGTAGTACGGACAGGGCCTACAATCAGCCCCAGCATTTT. Together with reference TRBV19 and TRBJ1-5, the CDR3 gives the full variable domain: DGGITQSPKYLFRKEGQNVTLSCEQNLNHDAMYWYRQDPGQGLRLIYYSQIVNDFQKGDIAEGYSVSREKKESFPLTVTSAQKNPTAFYLCASSTDRAYNQPQHFGDGTRLSIL.

The chain joins TRBV7-3 to TRBJ2-1; possibly TRBD2 for D (5 bases). The CDR3 extends over 15 amino acids. Trimming took off 4 bases at V and 6 bases at J, with 16 bases between the two ends. Per the germline V gene, CDR1 is SGHTA and CDR2 is FQGTGA. The CDR3: CASSSNSGSLNEQFF. DNA for the CDR3: TGTGCCAGCAGCTCAAATTCGGGATCTCTCAATGAGCAGTTCTTC.

The chain is built from TRBV15 and TRBJ2-7, with a possible D match to TRBD2 (6 bases). This CDR3 has 15 residues. With 1 base removed from V and 2 bases from J, the gap between germline ends came to 12 bases. Germline CDR1 reads LNHNV; CDR2 reads YYDKDF (reference sequence). The CDR3 is CATSRAGSGTYEQYF. DNA of the CDR3: TGTGCCACCAGCAGAGCCGGTAGCGGTACCTACGAGCAGTACTTC.

This sequence joins TRBV30 and TRBJ2-3; D perhaps matches TRBD1 (5 bases). V was trimmed by 0 bases and J by 4 bases, leaving 11 bases between them. The CDR3 covers 14 residues. The germline gives CDR1 GTSNPN, CDR2 SVGIG (reference sequence). CDR3 loop: CAWSVLSRADTQYF. The CDR3 nucleotides are TGTGCCTGGAGTGTACTTAGCAGGGCAGATACGCAGTATTTT. The variable domain in full, completed from reference TRBV30 and TRBJ2-3, reads SQTIHQWPATLVQPVGSPLSLECTVEGTSNPNLYWYRQAAGRGLQLLFYSVGIGQISSEVPQNLSASRPQDRQFILSSKKLLLSDSGFYLCAWSVLSRADTQYFGPGTRLTVL.

The CDR3 sequence is CASSLRAPSLTDTQYF. DNA of the CDR3: TGTGCCAGCAGTTTACGAGCGCCTTCCCTCACAGATACGCAGTATTTT. This chain links TRBV27 with TRBJ2-3; D remains ambiguous. Germline CDR1 MNHEY, CDR2 SMNVEV (reference sequence). Trimming shortened V by 2 bases and J by 2 bases, and 14 bases separated the two germline ends. CDR3 size: 16 residues.

This chain connects TRBV11-2 to TRBJ2-1; D remains ambiguous. The CDR3 runs to 13 residues. V lost 0 bases to trimming and J lost 10 bases, with 10 bases between them. The germline V gene has CDR1 SGHAT and CDR2 FQNNGV. The CDR3 loop reads CASSLDPGVEQFF. CDR3 DNA sequence: TGTGCCAGCAGCTTAGACCCCGGAGTGGAGCAGTTCTTC.

The V call is TRBV12-3 or TRBV12-4, the J call TRBJ2-5, with D possibly being TRBD2 (6 bases). Trimming took off 5 bases at V and 5 bases at J, with 12 bases between the two ends. The CDR3 totals 13 residues. CDR3: CASSRDSRETQYF. The DNA for the CDR3 is TGTGCCAGCAGTCGGGACTCGCGGGAGACCCAGTACTTC.

The gene calls are TRBV24-1 and TRBJ2-7, with no clear D. The ends were cut back, 0 bases at V and 3 bases at J, with 5 bases in the middle. There are 13 residues in the CDR3. Germline-derived CDR1 and CDR2 are KGHDR and SFDVKD. The CDR3 coding sequence is TGTGCCACCAGTGATTTGCACAGCTACGAGCAGTACTTC. Its protein is CATSDLHSYEQYF.

The chain couples TRBV7-3 to TRBJ2-3, with TRBD2 matching 7 bases. The ends lost 2 bases at V and 1 base at J; junction bases unmatched: 3. The CDR3 length is 15 residues. CDR1 is SGHTA and CDR2 is FQGTGA in the germline V gene. The CDR3 protein is CASSLGTSGTDTQYF. In DNA form, the CDR3 reads TGTGCCAGCAGCTTAGGCACTAGCGGCACAGATACGCAGTATTTT. Full variable domain (rest looked up from reference TRBV7-3 and TRBJ2-3): GAGVSQTPSNKVTEKGKYVELRCDPISGHTALYWYRQSLGQGPEFLIYFQGTGAADDSGLPNDRFFAVRPEGSVSTLKIQRTERGDSAVYLCASSLGTSGTDTQYFGPGTRLTVL.

With respect to this clone: This may come from a read error, since a much larger clone is one base off. V and J are TRBV27 and TRBJ2-7; 10 positions agree with TRBD1. CDR1 and CDR2 from the germline V gene are MNHEY and SMNVEV (reference sequence). V trimming: 6 bases; J trimming: 6 bases; junction bases outside the gene matches: 2. The CDR3 covers 12 residues. The CDR3 reads CASRDRGFEQYF. DNA for the CDR3: TGTGCCAGCAGGGACAGGGGGTTCGAGCAGTACTTC.

The rearrangement links TRBV18 to TRBJ2-5; TRBD2 agrees at 14 bases. Trimming took 3 bases from V and 6 from J; bases not matched to a gene: 6. Germline V lookup: CDR1 KGHSH, CDR2 LQKENI. The CDR3 is made up of 16 amino acids. Here the CDR3 DNA reads TGTGCCAGCTCACCTCCCGGGACTAGCGGGAGCAAGACCCAGTACTTC. Protein product: CASSPPGTSGSKTQYF.

J is TRBJ2-1 and V is TRBV18; TRBD1 matches at 7 bases. V was clipped by 3 bases and J by 7 bases; unmatched bases: 3. The germline V gene encodes CDR1 KGHSH and CDR2 LQKENI. CDR3 length: 13 amino acids. The CDR3 sequence is CASSPTGTNEQFF. The CDR3 nucleotides read TGTGCCAGCTCACCGACAGGGACGAATGAGCAGTTCTTC. Looking up the rest from reference TRBV18 and TRBJ2-1 gives the full variable domain: NAGVMQNPRHLVRRRGQEARLRCSPMKGHSHVYWYRQLPEEGLKFMVYLQKENIIDESGMPKERFSAEFPKEGPSILRIQQVVRGDSAAYFCASSPTGTNEQFFGPGTRLTVL.

The V call is TRBV9, the J call TRBJ2-3, with D possibly being TRBD1 (6 bases). Germline CDR1 is SGDLS and CDR2 is YYNGEE. There are 14 residues in the CDR3. Trimming took 6 bases from V and 4 from J, leaving 15 bases between them. Here the CDR3 DNA reads TGTGCCAGCACCTACAGGGACGGAGCAGATACGCAGTATTTT. Translating it yields CASTYRDGADTQYF.

The chain carries TRBV28 and TRBJ1-5, with D possibly TRBD1 on 6 matching bases. This CDR3 contains 16 residues. The V gene lost 5 bases and the J gene lost 0 bases, with 14 bases spanning the gap. Germline CDR1 reads MDHEN; CDR2 reads SYDVKM. The CDR3: CASSPLGRGSNQPQHF. The CDR3 DNA reads TGTGCCAGCAGTCCTCTAGGCAGGGGTAGCAATCAGCCCCAGCATTTT.

The chain links TRBV6-5 to TRBJ1-3; D call uncertain. With 2 bases removed from V and 0 bases from J, the gap between germline ends came to 5 bases. Per germline, CDR1 MNHEY and CDR2 SVGAGI. CDR3 length equals 14 residues. The CDR3: CASSYRVSGNTIYF. The CDR3 DNA reads TGTGCCAGCAGTTACCGAGTCTCTGGAAACACCATATATTTT.